What follows describes a single T cell receptor (beta chain). Its antigen is not known. Deep-level running was used for the assay. Assay: immunoSEQ multiplex PCR; the TCRdb copy retains only in-frame clones and omits some. This sample has fewer than 1 million clones, with about 97% found just once. The data originate from a study of shared clonotypes between healthy human individuals. Study-level findings and limits: Around 5.4% of naive CD4 clonotypes were common to a handful of donors.

Positively selected for CCR7, the CD45RO-negative cells used as naive CD8 cells excluded terminally differentiated effector memory CD45RA+ cells. This CDR3 has 14 residues. CDR1 and CDR2 from the germline V gene are SNHLY and FYNNEI. The J segment lost 4 bases and the V segment lost 9 bases, leaving 7 bases of the junction unmatched. This clonotype originated in a man younger than 45 in good health. Source material: naive CD8+ T cells sorted from blood. The rearrangement uses TRBV2 and TRBJ2-3, with TRBD1 matching over 10 bases. The CDR3 nucleotides read TGTGCCAGACGGGACAGGGGTGGGTCAGATACGCAGTATTTT. Amino acids: CARRDRGGSDTQYF.